The present TCR beta chain was sequenced within a study of T cells in Graves' hyperthyroidism and ophthalmopathy. This clonotype was counted between two and nine times. CDR1 MNHNS and CDR2 SASEGT come from the germline V gene. Trimming took off 1 base at V and 3 bases at J, with 12 bases between the two ends. The CDR3 has 15 amino acids. The PBMCs had their origin in approximately 10 ml of fresh peripheral blood. Amplification targeted TCR beta CDR3 regions from RNA transcripts. The study used the HTBI primer set for a first-round RT-PCR of the TCR CDR3. TCRdb called the multiplex PCR reads again in MiXCR, with one record for every CDR3 protein. The repertoire holds a few hundred thousand distinct CDR3 sequences, with roughly a fifth as singletons.

Source material: blood. The TCR comes from a man in his fifties with Graves' ophthalmopathy. The gene calls are TRBV6-1 and TRBJ1-2; D ambiguous. This chain's CDR3 is CASSEGLGTYYGYTF. The CDR3 nucleotides read TGTGCCAGCAGTGAAGGTCTCGGAACTTACTATGGCTACACCTTC.